This paragraph covers one T cell receptor (beta chain) sequence. The data belong to a study of cytomegalovirus exposure and HLA in healthy donors. The PCR contained 60 Vbeta and 13 Jbeta primers. Profiling relied on immunoSEQ multiplex PCR, and the TCRdb table lists in-frame clones only, not all of them. The repertoire includes roughly 110,000 clones, 74% of them detected once, and 13% to 15% sits in the top ten. The sequencing sample was made of PBMCs. The TCR originated in a middle-aged woman in good health and CMV-seropositive.

CDR3 sequence: CASSYSSTGPGNTIYF. DNA for the CDR3: TGTGCCAGCAGTTACTCGAGTACAGGGCCAGGAAACACCATATATTTT. The rearrangement uses TRBV6-5 and TRBJ1-3; perhaps TRBD1 as D (6 bases). V gave up 0 bases and J gave up 4 bases, with 13 bases separating them. There are 16 residues in the CDR3. Germline lookup yields CDR1 MNHEY and CDR2 SVGAGI.